Below are 5 T cell receptor beta chains sequenced from a single sample in a study of T cell responses to AZD1222 COVID-19 vaccine (TCRdb year 2021). Library preparation was by the immunoSEQ multiplex PCR assay. What TCRdb holds here is the immuneACCESS table cut down to in-frame rearrangements. Part of the clones is not present; checked against another copy, under half of the missing clones reflect an unresolved V gene, and the others are unexplained. The sample's clone listing holds more than 110,000 clones. About 2.3% of the sample is in the top ten clones. Per the publication, the time point label means: baseline before first vaccination. The sample taken for sequencing was peripheral blood. The receptors derive from an adult in good health.

The chain employs TRBV7-3 and TRBJ2-7, with D tentatively TRBD1 (5 bases). The germline gives CDR1 SGHTA, CDR2 FQGTGA. The CDR3 is 15 amino acids. With 6 bases removed from V and 5 bases from J, the gap between germline ends came to 20 bases. CDR3 sequence (DNA): TGTGCCAGCAGTCACATAGGGGCTCGCCTCGACGAGCAGTACTTC. Its translation: CASSHIGARLDEQYF.

V gene TRBV6-5 combines with J gene TRBJ2-5; 14 nucleotides match TRBD2. The germline gives CDR1 MNHEY, CDR2 SVGAGI. The ends lost 11 bases at V and 1 base at J; junction bases unmatched: 3. The CDR3 consists of 14 residues. The CDR3: CAAGLAGGQETQYF. The CDR3 DNA follows: TGTGCCGCAGGACTAGCGGGGGGCCAAGAGACCCAGTACTTC.

The CDR3 sequence is CASSPTRNTEAFF. The CDR3 DNA is TGTGCCAGCAGTCCTACAAGGAACACTGAAGCTTTCTTT. The rearrangement links TRBV7-3 to TRBJ1-1; D is unresolved. Trimming removed 6 bases from V and 1 base from J, with 9 bases in between. Looked up from germline, CDR1 is SGHTA and CDR2 is FQGTGA. The CDR3 contains 13 residues. Full variable domain (rest looked up from reference TRBV7-3 and TRBJ1-1): GAGVSQTPSNKVTEKGKYVELRCDPISGHTALYWYRQSLGQGPEFLIYFQGTGAADDSGLPNDRFFAVRPEGSVSTLKIQRTERGDSAVYLCASSPTRNTEAFFGQGTRLTVV.

A remark on this clone: The sample carries other DNA sequences with the same CDR3. The rearrangement links TRBV15 to TRBJ1-3, with D possibly TRBD1 on 5 matching bases. The V end was cut by 0 bases, the J end by 0 bases, with 9 bases between. Germline V gives CDR1 LNHNV, CDR2 YYDKDF (reference sequence). CDR3 length: 16 residues. The CDR3 spells CATSRDRGVSGNTIYF. CDR3 coding DNA: TGTGCCACCAGCAGAGATCGGGGCGTCTCTGGAAACACCATATATTTT.

The chain recombines TRBV5-1 with TRBJ1-1; D is unclear. Germline V gene lookup returns CDR1 SGHRS and CDR2 YFSETQ. The CDR3 is 15 residues long. The germline V and J ends were trimmed by 2 bases and 1 base, with 12 bases remaining between them. The CDR3 region has the DNA TGCGCCAGCAGCTTTGGTCCTGCAGGGAACACTGAAGCTTTCTTT. Translating it yields CASSFGPAGNTEAFF.